The rows below give T cell receptor beta chains drawn from one sample of a study of shared clonotypes between healthy human individuals. TCRdb's copy holds only in-frame clones and misses some; the assay was immunoSEQ multiplex PCR. The data show millions of clones, with approximately 95% seen just once and roughly 0.13% held by the top ten. The sample comprised naive CD4+ T cells sorted from blood. All receptors derive from a man aged 18-30 years in good health. Each CDR3 is given without its conserved first and last residue. Rows may omit the clone size; those that give it use once, few, many or a size class.

clone size	V gene	CDR3 protein
NA	TRBV5-1	ASSNSGTGDAETQY
NA	TRBV28	ASIPPGGVAGRTTDTQY
NA	TRBV10-3	AISPGQGFLDTQY
NA	TRBV5-6	ASSPKTGHIYEQY
NA	TRBV6-1	ASSEALQGDEQY
NA	TRBV4-3	ASSPTGEESYNEQF
once	TRBV27	ASSLGQGRMNTEAF
NA	TRBV25-1	ASRGHEGQGSAGELF
NA	TRBV7-8	ASSGGASYEQY
NA	TRBV6-6	ASIGDGAEAF
NA	TRBV19	ASSPRGAETQY
NA	TRBV11-3	ASSLDRVTDTQY
NA	TRBV5-1	ASSYSGKETQY
NA	TRBV7-8	ASSRGPGEGHEQF
NA	TRBV18	ASSPLDSGANVLT
NA	TRBV5-1	ASSLAAGLNTEAF
NA	TRBV5-1	ASSLAGGGTDTQY
once	TRBV19	ASSISGPGRVHEQY
NA	TRBV6-1	ASTGQGEPYGYT
NA	TRBV5-6	ASSSGQGRLTDTQY
NA	TRBV6-1	ASSEARPGRQGEKLF
NA	TRBV5-1	ASSPSSGANVLT
NA	TRBV6-6	ASTIRGVITPSPLH
NA	TRBV29-1	SVEKGGFNYGYT
NA	TRBV2	ASIPGLADNEQF
NA	TRBV6-5	ASSRRTGNTEAF
NA	TRBV29-1	SVPRLVGGQDTQY
once	TRBV27	ASSDAGTGPYEQY
NA	TRBV7-2	ASSSREIISGRQETQY
NA	TRBV29-1	SVGQGDGYT
NA	TRBV5-4	ASSWDRSYNSPLH
NA	TRBV5-1	ASSFGQGGEQY
NA	TRBV7-2	ASRASGRRSTDTQY
NA	TRBV6-5	ASSSAGANYGYT
NA	TRBV27	ASSLRRVGPQQY
NA	TRBV28	ASSSVTLEAF